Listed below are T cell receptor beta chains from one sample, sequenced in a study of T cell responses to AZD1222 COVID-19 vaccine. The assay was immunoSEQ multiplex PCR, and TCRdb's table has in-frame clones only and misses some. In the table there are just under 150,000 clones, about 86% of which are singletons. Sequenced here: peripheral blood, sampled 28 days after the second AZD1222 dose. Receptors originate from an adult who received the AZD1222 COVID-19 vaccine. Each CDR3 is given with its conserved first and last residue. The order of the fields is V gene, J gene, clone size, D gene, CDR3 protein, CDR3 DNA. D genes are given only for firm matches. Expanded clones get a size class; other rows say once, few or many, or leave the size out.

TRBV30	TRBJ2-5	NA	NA	CAWSVFPDPEETQYF	TGTGCCTGGAGTGTATTTCCGGACCCCGAGGAGACCCAGTACTTC
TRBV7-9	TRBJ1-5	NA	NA	CASSLVGIQPQHF	TGTGCCAGCAGCTTAGTCGGGATTCAGCCCCAGCATTTT
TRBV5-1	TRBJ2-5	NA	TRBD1	CASSFDRVGETQYF	TGCGCCAGCAGCTTCGACAGGGTCGGAGAGACCCAGTACTTC
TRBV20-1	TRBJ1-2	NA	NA	CRAAGNYGYTF	TGCAGGGCGGCGGGGAACTATGGCTACACCTTC
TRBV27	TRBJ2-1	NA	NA	CASSSGGNEQFF	TGTGCCAGCAGTTCAGGCGGCAATGAGCAGTTCTTC
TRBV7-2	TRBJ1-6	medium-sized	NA	CASSLEGRRSYNSPLHF	TGTGCCAGCAGCTTAGAAGGCAGGCGCTCCTATAATTCACCCCTCCACTTT
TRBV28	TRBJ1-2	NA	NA	CASSLSPGAQTGYTF	TGTGCCAGCAGTTTATCACCGGGCGCCCAGACGGGCTACACCTTC
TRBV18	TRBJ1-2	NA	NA	CASSPPSNRDYGYTF	TGTGCCAGCTCACCACCGAGTAACAGGGACTATGGCTACACCTTC
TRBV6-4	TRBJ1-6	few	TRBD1	CASRQGLGSPLHF	TGTGCCAGCAGACAGGGGTTGGGGTCACCCCTCCACTTT
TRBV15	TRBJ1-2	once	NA	CATSRGQGNYGYTF	TGTGCCACCAGCAGAGGGCAGGGGAACTATGGCTACACCTTC
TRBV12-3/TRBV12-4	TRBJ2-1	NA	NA	CASRAELEVVF	TGTGCCAGCAGGGCCGAACTAGAAGTTGTCTTC
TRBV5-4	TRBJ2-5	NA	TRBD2	CASSLRLAGEAVKTQYF	TGTGCCAGCAGCTTGAGGCTAGCGGGAGAGGCGGTAAAGACCCAGTACTTC
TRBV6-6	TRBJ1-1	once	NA	CASSYSRDQAFF	TGTGCCAGCAGTTACTCCAGGGACCAGGCTTTCTTT
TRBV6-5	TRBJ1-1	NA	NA	CASRTRGNTEAFF	TGTGCCAGCAGGACACGGGGAAACACTGAAGCTTTCTTT
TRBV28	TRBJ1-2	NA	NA	CVAGLANRVGMDGYTF	TGTGTCGCCGGATTGGCCAACAGGGTTGGGATGGATGGCTACACCTTC
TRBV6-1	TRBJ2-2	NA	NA	CASSEPKEGSPGELFF	TGTGCCAGCAGTGAACCCAAAGAAGGGTCCCCCGGGGAGCTGTTTTTT
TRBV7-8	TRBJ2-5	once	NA	CASSPLRGPKQETQYF	TGTGCCAGCAGCCCGCTCCGGGGCCCCAAACAAGAGACCCAGTACTTC
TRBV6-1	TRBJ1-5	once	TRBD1	CASSDANRDSFNQPQHF	TGTGCCAGCAGTGATGCAAACCGGGACAGCTTCAATCAGCCCCAGCATTTT
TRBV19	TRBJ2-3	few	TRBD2	CASSRTSGGLSTDTQYF	TGTGCCAGTAGTCGGACTAGCGGGGGCCTTAGCACAGATACGCAGTATTTT
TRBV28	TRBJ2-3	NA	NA	CASSLAGGGDTQYF	TGTGCCAGCAGTTTAGCAGGGGGGGGAGATACGCAGTATTTT
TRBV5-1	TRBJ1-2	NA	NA	CASSLVNDRYGYTF	TGCGCCAGCAGCTTGGTTAACGACAGGTACGGCTACACCTTC
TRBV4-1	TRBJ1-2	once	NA	CASSLTVTNYGYTF	TGCGCCAGCAGCCTGACAGTGACCAACTATGGCTACACCTTC
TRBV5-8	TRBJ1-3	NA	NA	CASSLVGTGNTIYF	TGTGCCAGCAGCTTGGTCGGGACTGGAAACACCATATATTTT
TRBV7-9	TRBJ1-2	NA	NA	CASSFTMGSEEDGYTF	TGTGCCAGCAGTTTCACGATGGGGTCAGAGGAGGATGGCTACACCTTC
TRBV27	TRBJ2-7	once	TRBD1	CASSLSGGAWYEQYF	TGTGCCAGCAGTTTATCAGGGGGCGCGTGGTACGAGCAGTACTTC
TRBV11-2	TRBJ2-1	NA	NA	CASSRWDNEQFF	TGTGCCAGCAGCCGATGGGACAATGAGCAGTTCTTC
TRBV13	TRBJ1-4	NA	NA	CASSLGPGEGEKLFF	TGTGCCAGCAGCTTAGGGCCAGGAGAGGGGGAAAAACTGTTTTTT
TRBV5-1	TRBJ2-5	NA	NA	CASRAGIQETQYF	TGCGCCAGCAGGGCCGGGATACAAGAGACCCAGTACTTC
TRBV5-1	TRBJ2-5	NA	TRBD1	CASSSTGQGVGETQYF	TGCGCCAGCAGCTCGACGGGACAGGGGGTGGGCGAGACCCAGTACTTC
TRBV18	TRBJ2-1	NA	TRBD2	CASSPTSGYNEQFF	TGTGCCAGCTCACCTACTAGCGGTTACAATGAGCAGTTCTTC
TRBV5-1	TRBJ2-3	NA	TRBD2	CASSAATSGSGADTQYF	TGCGCCAGCAGCGCCGCGACTAGCGGGAGCGGGGCAGATACGCAGTATTTT